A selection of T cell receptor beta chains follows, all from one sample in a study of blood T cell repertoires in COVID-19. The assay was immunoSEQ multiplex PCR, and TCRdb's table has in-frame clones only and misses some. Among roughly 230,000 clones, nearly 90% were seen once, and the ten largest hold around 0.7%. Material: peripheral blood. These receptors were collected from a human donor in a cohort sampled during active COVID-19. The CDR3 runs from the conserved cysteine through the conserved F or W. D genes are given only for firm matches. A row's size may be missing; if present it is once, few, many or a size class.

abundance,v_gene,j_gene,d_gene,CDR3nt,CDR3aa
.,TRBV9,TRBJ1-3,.,TGTGCCAGCAGCGGAGGGGGATCTGGAAACACCATATATTTT,CASSGGGSGNTIYF
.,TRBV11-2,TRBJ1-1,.,TGTGCCAGCAGGACCAGGGACACTGAAGCTTTCTTT,CASRTRDTEAFF
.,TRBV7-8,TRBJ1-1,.,TGTGCCAGCAGCTTACAGGGAACGAACACTGAAGCTTTCTTT,CASSLQGTNTEAFF
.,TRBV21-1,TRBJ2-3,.,TGTGCCAGCAGCGCCCGGGGAGGGAAGAGGGCACGAAGCACAGATACGCAGTATTTT,CASSARGGKRARSTDTQYF
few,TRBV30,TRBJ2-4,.,TGTGCCTGGAGCTCACAAGGGGGGGCGGTAAACATTCAGTACTTC,CAWSSQGGAVNIQYF
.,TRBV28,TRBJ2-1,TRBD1,TGTGCCAGCAGTTTAAAAGGGACAGCACCTTACAATGAGCAGTTCTTC,CASSLKGTAPYNEQFF
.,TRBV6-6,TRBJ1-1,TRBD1,TGTGCCAGCAGTTACGCGGCAGGGGGCGGAATCACTGAAGCTTTCTTT,CASSYAAGGGITEAFF
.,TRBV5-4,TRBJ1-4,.,TGTGCCAGCAGCTTGGAGGCGGGAGGAAAACTGTTTTTT,CASSLEAGGKLFF
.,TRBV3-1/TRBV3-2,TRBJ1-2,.,TGTGCCAGCAGCCACCGACAGCCTTATGGCTACACCTTC,CASSHRQPYGYTF
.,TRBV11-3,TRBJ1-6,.,TGTGTCAAGAAAAGCCCGATCAAGTCACCCCTCCACTTT,CVKKSPIKSPLHF